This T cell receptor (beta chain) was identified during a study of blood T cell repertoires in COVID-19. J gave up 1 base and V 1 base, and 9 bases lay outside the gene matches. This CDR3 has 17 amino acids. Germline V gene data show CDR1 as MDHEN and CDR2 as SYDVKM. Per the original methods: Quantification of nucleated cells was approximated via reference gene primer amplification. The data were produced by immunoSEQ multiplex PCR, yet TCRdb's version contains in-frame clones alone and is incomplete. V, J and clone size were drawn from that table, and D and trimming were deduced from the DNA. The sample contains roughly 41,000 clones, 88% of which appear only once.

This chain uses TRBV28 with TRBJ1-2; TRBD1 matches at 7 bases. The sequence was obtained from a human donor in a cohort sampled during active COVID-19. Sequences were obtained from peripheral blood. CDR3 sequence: CASSLYTGEDVNYGYTF. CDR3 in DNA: TGTGCCAGCAGTTTATACACAGGGGAGGATGTTAACTATGGCTACACCTTC.